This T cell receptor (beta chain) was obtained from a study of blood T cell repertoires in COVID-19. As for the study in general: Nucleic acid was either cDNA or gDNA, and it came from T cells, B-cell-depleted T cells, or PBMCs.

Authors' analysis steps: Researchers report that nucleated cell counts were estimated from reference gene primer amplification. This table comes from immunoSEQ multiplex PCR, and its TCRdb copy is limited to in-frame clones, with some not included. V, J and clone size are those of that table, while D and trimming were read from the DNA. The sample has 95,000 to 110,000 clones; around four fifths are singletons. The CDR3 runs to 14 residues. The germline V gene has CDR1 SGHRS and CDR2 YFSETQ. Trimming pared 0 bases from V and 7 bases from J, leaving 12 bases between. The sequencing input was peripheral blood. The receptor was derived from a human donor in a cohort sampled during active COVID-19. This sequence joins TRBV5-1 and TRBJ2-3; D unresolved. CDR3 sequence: CASSLGQDKYTQYF. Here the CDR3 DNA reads TGCGCCAGCAGCTTGGGCCAGGATAAGTATACGCAGTATTTT. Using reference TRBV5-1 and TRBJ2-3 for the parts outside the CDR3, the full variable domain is KAGVTQTPRYLIKTRGQQVTLSCSPISGHRSVSWYQQTPGQGLQFLFEYFSETQRNKGNFPGRFSGRQFSNSRSEMNVSTLELGDSALYLCASSLGQDKYTQYFGPGTRLTVL.